The T cell receptor delta chain described here comes from a study of gamma-delta chains in newborns, infants, children. Study context: Polyclonal expansion of innate γδ T cells after birth follows microbial exposure.

CDR1 and CDR2 from the germline V gene are GEAIGNYY and EKD. Trimming stripped 3 bases from V and 6 bases from J, with 29 bases between. The CDR3 is 21 amino acids. TCRdb fed the reads into CATT to redo clone calling. This table has about 3,000 delta-chain clones, around 9.3% appearing once. On this clone: This may stem from a read error, because a much larger clone lies one nucleotide away.

The chain carries TRDV2 and TRDJ3; TRDD3 is a possible D gene (6 bases). The clonotype comes from a child who was a newborn, infant or young child, either healthy, febrile or measles-vaccinated (not recorded which). The material sequenced was blood. CDR3 amino acids: CACDLRDYRGTTASDTRQMFF. The CDR3 coding sequence is TGTGCCTGTGACCTTAGGGATTACCGGGGGACGACCGCTTCGGACACCCGACAGATGTTTTTC.